One sample yielded the 15 T cell receptor beta chains listed below, sequenced in a study of T cell responses to AZD1222 COVID-19 vaccine. Assay: immunoSEQ multiplex PCR; the TCRdb copy retains only in-frame clones and omits some. Seen here are approximately 80,000 clones, 80% to 95% observed once, and the top ten hold under 35%. The specimen was peripheral blood, collected 28 days after the second AZD1222 dose. The receptors were gathered from an adult who received the AZD1222 COVID-19 vaccine.

V is TRBV30 and J is TRBJ1-5; 9 bases line up with TRBD1. Germline V lookup: CDR1 GTSNPN, CDR2 SVGIG (reference sequence). The trim removed 1 base at V and 1 base at J, leaving 11 bases unmatched. The CDR3 runs to 18 residues. CDR3 amino acids: CAWSAPRQGGRSNQPQHF. CDR3 DNA sequence: TGTGCCTGGAGTGCTCCAAGACAGGGGGGTCGGAGCAATCAGCCCCAGCATTTT.

The V call is TRBV21-1, the J call TRBJ2-7; the table's D call TRBD2 went unverified against the DNA. TRBV21-1 is shown as a pseudogene. This CDR3 region has 14 residues. Written as DNA, the CDR3 is TGTGCCAGCAGCAGACCCGGGACTAGCGAGGAGCAGTACTTC. Translating gives CASSRPGTSEEQYF.

This sequence joins TRBV19 and TRBJ1-2; D is ambiguous. Germline V lookup: CDR1 LNHDA, CDR2 SQIVND (reference sequence). The CDR3 is made up of 15 amino acids. V lost 4 bases to trimming and J lost 0 bases, with 12 bases between them. The DNA for the CDR3 is TGTGCCAGTAGTACCTCCGATAGGGCTAACTATGGCTACACCTTC. Amino acid sequence: CASSTSDRANYGYTF.

The chain joins TRBV7-2 to TRBJ2-7, with 8 bases lining up with TRBD2. The CDR3 loop spans 13 amino acids. J lost 5 bases, V lost 5 bases, and 5 bases had no gene match. Germline CDR1 is SGHTA and CDR2 is FQGNSA. CDR3 nucleotides: TGTGCCAGCAGCCCGGGAGGGCGGAACGAGCAGTACTTC. Residues: CASSPGGRNEQYF. Full variable domain (missing parts from reference TRBV7-2 and TRBJ2-7): GAGVSQSPSNKVTEKGKDVELRCDPISGHTALYWYRQSLGQGLEFLIYFQGNSAPDKSGLPSDRFSAERTGGSVSTLTIQRTQQEDSAVYLCASSPGGRNEQYFGPGTRLTVT.

The genes are TRBV20-1 and TRBJ1-2; D not resolved. Germline V CDR1 and CDR2: DFQATT, SNEGSKA (reference sequence). With 1 base removed from V and 7 bases from J, the gap between germline ends came to 7 bases. The CDR3 is 11 amino acids. CDR3 nucleotide sequence: TGCAGTGCTAGAGGCGGTAGTGGCTACACCTTC. This encodes CSARGGSGYTF.

In regard to this clone: The junction departs from germline at one end; a sequencing error may be responsible. The chain links TRBV2 to TRBJ2-7; tentative D call: TRBD2 (5 bases). This CDR3 is built from 14 residues. Germline V CDR1 and CDR2: SNHLY, FYNNEI. CDR3 nucleotide sequence: TGTGCCAGCAGTGAAGCGATTCAGCGGCCACCTGAGCACTTC. Translating it yields CASSEAIQRPPEHF.

Here the CDR3 reads CASKGHPLTGELFF. The CDR3 nucleotides read TGTGCCAGCAAGGGACATCCTCTCACCGGGGAGCTGTTTTTT. The J gene is TRBJ2-2, the V gene TRBV6-6; weak D call: TRBD1 (6 bases). CDR1 MNHNY and CDR2 SVGAGI come from the germline V gene (reference sequence). V was trimmed by 7 bases and J by 4 bases, leaving 13 bases between them. The CDR3 length is 14 residues.

The V gene is TRBV16, the J gene TRBJ1-2; possibly TRBD1 for D (6 bases). In germline, CDR1 is KGHSY, CDR2 FQNENV. V was shortened by 0 bases and J by 8 bases, with 16 bases between the two germline ends. The CDR3 contains 15 residues. Here the CDR3 DNA reads TGTGCCAGCAGCCAATCGGGGGCAGGGCCGAGGGGCTACACCTTC. As protein: CASSQSGAGPRGYTF.

The rearrangement joins TRBV29-1 to TRBJ2-1; 8 positions agree with TRBD1. Unmatched junction bases numbered 10, after V lost 3 bases and J lost 9 bases. Germline V gene sequence: CDR1 SQVTM, CDR2 ANQGSEA. The CDR3 spans 14 residues. CDR3 sequence reads: CSVDRGPGGSEQFF. CDR3 coding DNA: TGCAGCGTTGACAGGGGGCCCGGGGGTAGTGAGCAGTTCTTC.

The rearrangement joins TRBV9 to TRBJ2-1; D gene unclear. Germline CDR1 is SGDLS and CDR2 is YYNGEE. The germline V and J ends were trimmed by 3 bases and 3 bases, with 13 bases remaining between them. The CDR3 totals 15 residues. CDR3 DNA sequence: TGTGCCAGCAGCGCAGCATTAGGGCGCTACAATGAGCAGTTCTTC. Protein product: CASSAALGRYNEQFF.

The chain is built from TRBV6-5 and TRBJ2-7; 7 nucleotides line up with TRBD1. The CDR3 spans 14 residues. The germline CDR1 and CDR2 sequences are MNHEY and SVGAGI. J gave up 5 bases and V 4 bases, and 8 bases lay outside the gene matches. This CDR3 reads CASSSGTAGDEQYF. The CDR3 bases are TGTGCCAGCAGTTCCGGGACAGCCGGCGACGAGCAGTACTTC.

This chain uses TRBV5-1 with TRBJ2-1; the match to TRBD2 covers 7 bases. This CDR3 has 15 residues. The trim removed 8 bases at V and 1 base at J, leaving 9 bases unmatched. The germline CDR1 and CDR2 sequences are SGHRS and YFSETQ. CDR3: CASGVGGPSYNEQFF. The CDR3 DNA sequence: TGCGCCAGTGGGGTGGGAGGGCCGTCCTACAATGAGCAGTTCTTC.

This sequence joins TRBV5-4 and TRBJ1-6; D gene uncertain. This CDR3 has 17 residues. V gave up 4 bases and J gave up 1 base, with 15 bases separating them. Germline CDR1 and CDR2: SGHNT and YYREEE (reference sequence). The CDR3 sequence is CASSAALRGSYNSPLHF. In nucleotides, the CDR3 is TGTGCCAGCAGCGCAGCGCTACGAGGATCCTATAATTCACCCCTCCACTTT.

The chain is built from TRBV4-1 and TRBJ2-7; 11 nucleotides align to TRBD2. The J segment lost 2 bases and the V segment lost 6 bases, leaving 6 bases of the junction unmatched. This CDR3 has 15 amino acids. CDR1 is MGHRA and CDR2 is YSYEKL in the germline V gene. CDR3 protein: CASRLGTSGTYEQYF. The CDR3 DNA reads as TGCGCCAGCAGACTGGGGACTAGCGGAACCTACGAGCAGTACTTC.

CDR3 sequence (DNA): TGTGCCATCAGTGAGTCAGGCGGTGCGAACACCGGGGAGCTGTTTTTT. Translation: CAISESGGANTGELFF. The chain couples TRBV10-3 to TRBJ2-2, with D unclear. Germline V gene lookup returns CDR1 ENHRY and CDR2 SYGVKD. This CDR3 comprises 16 residues. Trimming cost V 0 bases and J 0 bases, with 8 bases left between them.